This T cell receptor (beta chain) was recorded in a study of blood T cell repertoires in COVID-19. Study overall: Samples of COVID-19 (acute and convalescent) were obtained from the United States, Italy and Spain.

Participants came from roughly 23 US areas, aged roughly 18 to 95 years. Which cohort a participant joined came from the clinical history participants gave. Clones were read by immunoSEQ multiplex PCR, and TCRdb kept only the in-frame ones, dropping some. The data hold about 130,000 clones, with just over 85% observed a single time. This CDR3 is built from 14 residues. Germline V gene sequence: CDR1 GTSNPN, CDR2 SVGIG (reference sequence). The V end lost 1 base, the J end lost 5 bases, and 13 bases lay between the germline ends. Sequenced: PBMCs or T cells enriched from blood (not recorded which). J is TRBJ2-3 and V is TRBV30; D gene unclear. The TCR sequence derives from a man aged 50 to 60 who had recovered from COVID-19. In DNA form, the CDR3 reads TGTGCCTGGAGTGAGACACCCTTCGGAGATACGCAGTATTTT. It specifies CAWSETPFGDTQYF.